The 25 T cell receptor beta chains below all came from one sample that was sequenced in a study of blood T cell repertoires in COVID-19. Profiled with immunoSEQ multiplex PCR; TCRdb holds only in-frame clones, not every one. The sample gives 300,000 to 450,000 clones, about 87% of which show up once; roughly 10% is in the top ten. Sample: peripheral blood. The receptor set was obtained from a woman aged 25 to 39 with COVID-19, enrolled during active disease.

The rearrangement joins TRBV6-5 to TRBJ2-3; D uncertain. V was clipped by 7 bases and J by 3 bases, with 5 bases between them. Germline CDR1 MNHEY, CDR2 SVGAGI. The CDR3 extends over 11 amino acids. CDR3 region: CASKRTDTQYF. CDR3 DNA sequence: TGTGCCAGCAAGAGGACAGATACGCAGTATTTT.

This rearrangement joins TRBV4-3 to TRBJ2-2; TRBD2 is a possible D gene (5 bases). This CDR3 is 15 amino acids long. V lost 0 bases to trimming and J lost 6 bases, with 11 bases between them. The V gene's germline CDR1 is LGHNA and CDR2 YSLEER. As DNA, the CDR3 is TGCGCCAGCAGCCAAGATTCACGGGGTCCCGGGGAGCTGTTTTTT. As protein: CASSQDSRGPGELFF.

The J gene is TRBJ2-7, the V gene TRBV7-2, with D possibly being TRBD2 (5 bases). Germline CDR1 SGHTA, CDR2 FQGNSA. V lost 5 bases, J lost 2 bases, and 16 bases lay in between. This CDR3 is built from 15 residues. The CDR3 sequence: CASSPGVSTTYEQYF. The CDR3 nucleotides read TGTGCCAGCAGCCCTGGTGTATCGACTACCTACGAGCAGTACTTC.

The J gene is TRBJ1-5, the V gene TRBV27; TRBD1 matches at 9 bases. Germline assignment: CDR1 MNHEY and CDR2 SMNVEV (reference sequence). The CDR3 extends over 15 amino acids. Germline trimming cut 4 bases from V and 4 bases from J; bases unmatched to any gene: 5. CDR3 sequence reads: CASSSDRGGNQPQHF. The CDR3 DNA reads as TGTGCCAGCAGTTCAGACAGGGGGGGGAATCAGCCCCAGCATTTT.

This clone was seen at least ten times. This chain links TRBV28 with TRBJ1-3; D uncertain. The germline gives CDR1 MDHEN, CDR2 SYDVKM. V lost 10 bases and J 8 bases, leaving 12 bases between the germline ends. The CDR3 is 11 amino acids. CDR3 region: CATSGGYTIYF. The CDR3 region has the DNA TGTGCCACCTCCGGCGGGTACACCATATATTTT.

Remarks on this clone: The same CDR3 is also encoded by other DNA sequences in this sample. V is TRBV15 and J is TRBJ1-4; D is perhaps TRBD1 (5 bases). Germline V CDR1 and CDR2: LNHNV, YYDKDF (reference sequence). The CDR3 loop spans 14 amino acids. V was pared by 1 base and J by 4 bases, with 7 bases between. CDR3 nucleotide sequence: TGTGCCACCAGCAGAGGCGGGGGTAATGAAAAACTGTTTTTT. Translation gives CATSRGGGNEKLFF.

The V gene is TRBV5-1, the J gene TRBJ2-3; 9 positions agree with TRBD2. The V gene end was trimmed by 1 base and the J gene end by 5 bases; junction bases not matched to a gene: 5. The germline V gene encodes CDR1 SGHRS and CDR2 YFSETQ. The CDR3 totals 15 residues. The CDR3 protein is CASSLTSGWVDTQYF. CDR3 bases: TGCGCCAGCAGCTTGACTAGCGGGTGGGTAGATACGCAGTATTTT. The entire variable domain, with the rest obtained from reference TRBV5-1 and TRBJ2-3, is as follows: KAGVTQTPRYLIKTRGQQVTLSCSPISGHRSVSWYQQTPGQGLQFLFEYFSETQRNKGNFPGRFSGRQFSNSRSEMNVSTLELGDSALYLCASSLTSGWVDTQYFGPGTRLTVL.

V is TRBV4-2 and J is TRBJ2-7; TRBD2 aligns across 11 bases. The CDR3 sequence is 15 residues long. Germline V lookup: CDR1 LGHNA, CDR2 YNFKEQ. The J segment lost 4 bases and the V segment lost 0 bases, leaving 2 bases of the junction unmatched. CDR3 bases: TGTGCCAGCAGCCAAGATAGCGGGAGGGGGTACGAGCAGTACTTC. It encodes CASSQDSGRGYEQYF.

The chain combines TRBV18 with TRBJ1-2; D is perhaps TRBD1 (5 bases). The CDR3 is made up of 14 amino acids. Between the trimmed V and J ends, which lost 1 base and 8 bases, there was a span of 14 bases. Germline V gene data show CDR1 as KGHSH and CDR2 as LQKENI. CDR3: CASSPLDTSEGYTF. CDR3 DNA sequence: TGTGCCAGCTCACCACTGGACACCTCTGAGGGCTACACCTTC.

The chain has TRBV2 and TRBJ2-7; 10 bases match TRBD1. Germline V gene data show CDR1 as SNHLY and CDR2 as FYNNEI. Germline trimming cut 3 bases from V and 5 bases from J; bases unmatched to any gene: 4. The CDR3 totals 14 residues. CDR3 DNA: TGTGCCAGCAGTGAGCAGACAGGGGGCCACGAGCAGTACTTC. This codes for CASSEQTGGHEQYF.

The V gene is TRBV19, the J gene TRBJ2-5, with unresolved D. The V gene lost 1 base and the J gene lost 2 bases, with 14 bases spanning the gap. The CDR3 has 16 amino acids. The germline V gene encodes CDR1 LNHDA and CDR2 SQIVND (reference sequence). This CDR3 reads CASSIGQAPEQETQYF. CDR3 sequence (DNA): TGTGCCAGTAGTATAGGCCAGGCTCCCGAACAAGAGACCCAGTACTTC.

This clone was detected only once. The J gene is TRBJ2-1, the V gene TRBV6-4; TRBD1 agrees at 7 bases. V dropped 5 bases and J dropped 5; count of bases not matched to a gene: 9. The CDR3 extends over 15 amino acids. Per the germline V gene, CDR1 is MRHNA and CDR2 is SNTAGT. DNA for the CDR3: TGTGCCAGCAGTACGTCCGGGACAGTAAACAATGAGCAGTTCTTC. Its translation: CASSTSGTVNNEQFF.

Worth noting for this clone: An end of the junction differs from the germline gene, which may be a read error. V gene TRBV2 combines with J gene TRBJ2-7, with 7 bases that match TRBD1. The CDR3 is 13 residues long. Germline V lookup: CDR1 SNHLY, CDR2 FYNNEI. The DNA of the CDR3 is TGTGCCAGCAGGTTACGACAGGGCGAAGGTTCGGACTTC. Translation: CASRLRQGEGSDF.

V is TRBV18 and J is TRBJ2-5; D not resolved. This CDR3 is built from 14 residues. The ends were cut back, 3 bases at V and 5 bases at J, with 13 bases in the middle. Germline V gene lookup returns CDR1 KGHSH and CDR2 LQKENI. The CDR3 loop is CASSPSGSTETQYF. The CDR3 region has the DNA TGTGCCAGCTCACCTTCCGGGTCCACTGAGACCCAGTACTTC.

The rearrangement joins TRBV28 to TRBJ1-2; D perhaps matches TRBD1 (5 bases). There are 12 residues in the CDR3. Germline CDR1 is MDHEN and CDR2 is SYDVKM. Between the trimmed V and J ends, which lost 6 bases and 5 bases, there was a span of 10 bases. The CDR3 DNA reads TGTGCCAGCAGGCCAGACAGATATGGCTACACCTTC. It translates to CASRPDRYGYTF.

The chain recombines TRBV6-2 or TRBV6-3 with TRBJ2-5; D might be TRBD2 (5 bases). Germline lookup yields CDR1 MNHEY and CDR2 SVGEGT. The V and J ends lost 6 bases and 0 bases respectively, with 11 bases between them. CDR3 length equals 14 residues. In DNA form, the CDR3 reads TGTGCCAGCAGCACGGGAACTCACCAAGAGACCCAGTACTTC. Its translation: CASSTGTHQETQYF.

The V and J genes are TRBV9 and TRBJ2-1; TRBD2 aligns across 9 bases. Germline CDR1 reads SGDLS; CDR2 reads YYNGEE. J gave up 2 bases and V 2 bases, and 5 bases lay outside the gene matches. The CDR3 extends over 16 amino acids. The CDR3 reads CASSVGREGTYNEQFF. The DNA for the CDR3 is TGTGCCAGCAGCGTTGGGCGGGAGGGTACCTACAATGAGCAGTTCTTC. The full variable domain, completed using reference TRBV9 and TRBJ2-1, is DSGVTQTPKHLITATGQRVTLRCSPRSGDLSVYWYQQSLDQGLQFLIQYYNGEERAKGNILERFSAQQFPDLHSELNLSSLELGDSALYFCASSVGREGTYNEQFFGPGTRLTVL.

The rearrangement links TRBV6-5 to TRBJ2-7, with 9 bases lining up with TRBD1. Germline lookup yields CDR1 MNHEY and CDR2 SVGAGI. The J segment lost 0 bases and the V segment lost 7 bases, leaving 4 bases of the junction unmatched. The CDR3 has 14 residues. CDR3 sequence (DNA): TGTGCCAGCAAACAGGGGGCAACCTCCTACGAGCAGTACTTC. This gives the protein CASKQGATSYEQYF.

The rearrangement uses TRBV29-1 and TRBJ2-5; 11 nucleotides line up with TRBD2. The CDR3 contains 15 residues. Trimming removed 2 bases from V and 2 bases from J; junction bases left unmatched: 4. Per germline, CDR1 SQVTM and CDR2 ANQGSEA. As DNA, the CDR3 is TGCAGCGTTGAAACTAGCGGGAGTAGGCAAGAGACCCAGTACTTC. Amino acid sequence: CSVETSGSRQETQYF.

The chain uses TRBV2 and TRBJ1-5; D might be TRBD1 (6 bases). Trimming took 7 bases from V and 0 from J, leaving 13 bases between them. The germline gives CDR1 SNHLY, CDR2 FYNNEI. The length of the CDR3 is 15 residues. The CDR3 spells CASTPDRVSNQPQHF. CDR3 sequence (DNA): TGTGCCAGCACCCCGGACAGAGTTAGCAATCAGCCCCAGCATTTT.

The chain uses TRBV6-5 and TRBJ2-3, with 8 nucleotides matching TRBD1. V lost 6 bases and J lost 1; bases outside the gene matches: 6. The CDR3 has 15 amino acids. CDR1 and CDR2 (germline): MNHEY, SVGAGI. CDR3 in amino acids: CASSLDRVRTDTQYF. The CDR3 DNA reads TGTGCCAGCAGCCTGGACAGGGTTCGCACAGATACGCAGTATTTT.

The chain recombines TRBV10-2 with TRBJ2-2; D possibly corresponds to TRBD1 (6 bases). Per the germline V gene, CDR1 is WSHSY and CDR2 is SAAADI. V was shortened by 2 bases and J by 6 bases, with 13 bases between the two germline ends. The CDR3 is 15 residues long. The CDR3 spells CASSERVGAPGELFF. As DNA, the CDR3 is TGCGCCAGCAGTGAGAGGGTGGGGGCCCCCGGGGAGCTGTTTTTT.

V usage is TRBV6-4 and J usage is TRBJ2-3; possible D gene TRBD1, 5 bases. The CDR3 is 14 residues long. Trimming removed 6 bases from V and 2 bases from J, with 12 bases in between. Germline-derived CDR1 and CDR2 are MRHNA and SNTAGT. CDR3 loop: CASSPQGSTDTQYF. CDR3 nucleotides: TGTGCCAGCAGCCCGCAGGGCTCCACAGATACGCAGTATTTT.

This chain links TRBV11-3 with TRBJ2-7; D perhaps matches TRBD2 (6 bases). V was trimmed by 2 bases and J by 4 bases, leaving 9 bases between them. This CDR3 spans 13 amino acids. Per germline, CDR1 SGHNT and CDR2 YENEEA. The CDR3 nucleotides read TGTGCCAGCAGCTTATTCGGGACTTACGAGCAGTACTTC. It yields the protein CASSLFGTYEQYF. Variable domain in full (rest from reference TRBV11-3 and TRBJ2-7): EAGVVQSPRYKIIEKKQPVAFWCNPISGHNTLYWYLQNLGQGPELLIRYENEEAVDDSQLPKDRFSAERLKGVDSTLKIQPAELGDSAVYLCASSLFGTYEQYFGPGTRLTVT.

This clone appeared a few times. This chain uses TRBV28 with TRBJ1-2; D is possibly TRBD1 (5 bases). Germline V lookup: CDR1 MDHEN, CDR2 SYDVKM. The CDR3 has 15 amino acids. Trimming removed 5 bases at V and 0 bases at J, with 13 bases between. For the CDR3, the DNA is TGTGCCAGCAGTCCCGCGGACATACCTAACTATGGCTACACCTTC. Its translation is CASSPADIPNYGYTF.